This TCR beta chain was captured in a study of cytomegalovirus exposure and HLA in healthy donors (dated by TCRdb to the late 2010s). A note on the overall study: In an earlier analysis of about 560 of the donors, 276 Gb of sequence data and approximately 120 million unique TCR beta sequences from about 190 million T cells were reported. Typing coverage varied by locus: about 620-630 donors for A, B, C, DRB1 and DQB1; roughly 560 for DQA1; nearly 610 for DPA1; approximately 450 for DPB1. A separate validation cohort of roughly 120 different subjects was used in addition to the 666-subject first cohort. Because of strong linkage in the cohort, roughly five DR-DQ haplotypes were treated as single units for association and clustering. HLA typing included class I and class II loci at four-digit resolution. The aim of the study was to test whether cataloging public T cell receptors could identify signatures of past pathogen exposure. To predict cytomegalovirus infection status, the study brought together high-throughput TCR immunosequencing, statistical association of individual TCRs with disease status, and machine learning. In a later analysis, previously published TCR beta repertoires from 500 to 750 donors were re-analyzed and high-resolution HLA genotyping was added so that TCR occurrence patterns could be studied. In a later genetic analysis, genome-wide SNP genotypes for about three fifths of the roughly 670 donors were used, and that subset was treated as a discovery cohort. All discovery cohort repertoires had been generated on a single sequencing platform. Among several hundred genotyped donors of the cohort, an average of approximately 240,000 unique TCR beta nucleotide sequences was sequenced per donor, of which roughly 18% were non-productive. In the later analysis, no new phenotypic data were used to find candidate immune exposures; instead, reliance was placed on TCR beta sequences and their occurrence across donors. To decide whether each TCR beta V gene segment behaved as functional or pseudogenic, an earlier analysis of some 540 of the donors relied on high-throughput TCR beta sequencing. Of the 300 to 450 genotyped donors, less than 90% were placed in the genetic ancestry cluster associated with self-reported Caucasian donors. Alongside the repertoire data, information on donor age, sex, ethnicity and CMV serostatus was compiled. The study profiled the T cell repertoires of about 720 subjects by immunosequencing and related them to cytomegalovirus serostatus. Approximately 310 gigabases of sequencing data and tens of millions of unique TCR sequences were included in an early release covering over 600 HLA-typed donors.

Study-level results and caveats: Because HLA typing was unavailable for some donors at each locus, only the typed subset was used in association tests. A later analysis associated roughly 17,000 TCR beta sequences with specific HLA alleles at a false discovery rate of 0.05. The sequencing pipeline was judged likely to have produced a cluster of highly shared sequence variants as a technical artifact. Most TCR sequences were seen in very few donors, while some public TCRs were found in many individuals. In a later analysis, several top co-occurrence clusters were reported to appear linked to parvovirus B19, influenza, CMV and Epstein-Barr virus. For the cohort, immune exposure information was limited to CMV serostatus. According to a later analysis, most CMV-associated TCR beta chains appeared to be HLA-restricted, and the HLA associations seemed to be driven largely by CMV exposure. The study listed 170 or so TCR beta chains as associated with cytomegalovirus. The earlier analysis of about 600 of the donors excluded approximately 15 rarely observed V segments, including chromosome 9 orphons, because counts were too low. The classifier was reported to diagnose cytomegalovirus status with high specificity and sensitivity in both the original cohort and the validation cohort. In a later genetic analysis, fewer N-insertions in productive TCRs were reported among donors in an Asian-associated ancestry cluster than the roughly 700-donor mean. The authors suggested that the approach could potentially be extended to other disease states and immunological phenotypes. When HLA alleles, especially DR and DQ, strongly co-occurred, TCR associations were difficult to assign to individual alleles. Only TCR beta chains were sequenced in this cohort, and the absence of alpha or paired-chain data limited detectable features. A later analysis found that HLA-associated TCR beta chains were more clonally expanded and had lower generation probabilities than equally common non-associated chains. Three of the identified cytomegalovirus-associated TCR beta chains were confirmed in vitro to be specific for cytomegalovirus antigens. An association between a missense DCLRE1C variant and V-gene and J-gene trimming of TCR beta chains was found in a later genetic analysis and replicated in an independent cohort. An earlier analysis of approximately 570 of the donors showed that most TCR beta V segments appeared in productive rearrangements either about 90% or about 30% of the time, which broadly matched IMGT annotations. Sequencing depth was assumed to be roughly uniform across donors in the presence/absence analyses, though that assumption may not hold. Some IMGT-functional V segments, including TRBV6-2 and TRBV6-3, could not be distinguished by the 87-base-pair reads and were therefore excluded. A further reported finding was that TCR beta sequences accurately predicted the HLA-A and HLA-B alleles for most subjects in the first cohort. In a later analysis, TCR association rates were found to vary across HLA loci, with the most associated TCRs seen for DRB1 alleles and the fewest for HLA-C alleles. Linkage disequilibrium might explain the correlated functional status among segregating V segments, but an unknown experimental factor could not be excluded.

Library construction relied on the immunoSEQ multiplex PCR assay. A mixture of 60 forward primers for TCR Vbeta segments and 13 reverse primers for TCR Jbeta segments was used in the multiplex PCR. Amplification of the CDR3 region of rearranged TCR beta genes was performed with a multiplex PCR assay on genomic DNA. Amplified TCR beta libraries were sequenced as 87-base-pair reads on the Illumina HiSeq System. Turning to the authors' computational methods: A later analysis counted 65 million to 90 million unique TCR beta chains across the 666 repertoires, and some 11 million of these chains were shared by at least two donors. Raw reads were error-corrected and collapsed into unique sequences by a nearest-neighbor algorithm in which closely related sequences were merged to remove PCR and sequencing errors. Alignment of CDR3 sequences to IMGT reference sequences was used to assign V, D and J gene segments. For a sequence to be retained, a match of at least six nucleotides to both a V gene segment and a J gene segment was required. A rearrangement counted as productive if the CDR3 had no stop codons and remained in frame with V and J, and every other rearrangement counted as non-productive. Following IMGT convention, CDR3 was defined as the stretch from the second conserved V-encoded cysteine up to the conserved J-encoded phenylalanine. The earlier analysis of about 640 of the donors excluded any sequence lacking an unambiguous match to a single V gene segment. An earlier analysis of several hundred of the donors called V segments functional above 56.7% productive rearrangements and segregating when the between-donor standard deviation exceeded 5%. A statistical classification framework was built for diagnosing cytomegalovirus status from the catalog of TCR beta chain sequences. V and J gene assignment, in a later analysis, came from comparing TCR nucleotide sequences with IMGT/GENE-DB human TR gene sequences. In a later analysis, CDR3 sequences and most-parsimonious VDJ recombination scenarios were assigned using the TCRdist pipeline. A later analysis defined each TCR beta chain by its CDR3 amino acid sequence plus V-gene family, and excluded reads lacking a unique V-gene family. In a later analysis, approximately 590 highly shared, low-generation-probability nucleotide sequences were removed to address suspected cross-contamination and a sequencing artifact. In a later analysis, a clonal expansion index for each public chain was calculated from normalized within-repertoire ranks of inferred template counts. Generation probabilities in a later analysis came from a VDJ recombination model fitted to out-of-frame rearrangements, and those results were checked against IGoR. In a later analysis, TCR-TCR, TCR-HLA and TCR-CMV co-occurrence was scored with hypergeometric tests, and a repertoire-size bias correction was applied to TCR pairs. A later analysis estimated false discovery rates by permuting HLA or CMV assignments 20 times. In a later analysis, co-occurring TCRs were grouped using DBSCAN, with TCRdist sequence similarity added in when clustering inside HLA-allele-positive subsets. Repertoires with fewer than 30,000 or more than 120,000 public chains were left out of co-occurrence clustering, as were four to six repertoires with anomalous nucleotide sharing. This immuneACCESS table, as held by TCRdb, lists in-frame sequences with V and J called but not all clones. Of the missing ones, under half trace to an unresolved V gene in checked studies; the others have no known cause. D and trimming were read from the DNA, whereas the V and J calls and clone size are those reported in that table. This sample is represented by 160,000 or so clones; over 65% of them were singletons. 3.1% of the sample lies in the top ten.

About this clone itself: Its antigen target is currently unknown. Base qualities are not recorded, but no much larger clone differs from it by a single base.

V sheds 3 bases and J sheds 4 bases, leaving 7 bases between their ends. Inclusive of the bounding cysteine and phenylalanine, the CDR3 is 13 residues long. Left in the record is the CDR3 DNA by itself, 39 bases read in frame from the first base. CDR1 and CDR2 are drawn from the germline V gene: SNHLY, FYNNEI. The cohort comprised some 700 healthy bone marrow donors. At the time of sampling, every cohort member was nominally healthy, though immune exposures that went unrecorded were likely present. The donor was CMV seronegative and belonged to the group of 352 seronegative cohort members. Each donor provided a peripheral blood sample, and peripheral blood mononuclear cells were used for TCR beta sequencing. The Qiagen DNeasy Blood Extraction Kit was used to extract genomic DNA from the blood cell samples.

Sequenced sample: PBMCs. The sequence is built from TRBV2 and TRBJ1-5; a confident D gene designation cannot be given. This sequence was found in a woman aged 40 to 50 in good health and CMV-seronegative. The DNA sequence is as follows: TGTGCCAGCAGTGATGAGGATAATCAGCCCCAGCATTTT. Its protein is CASSDEDNQPQHF.